A selection of T cell receptor beta chains follows, all from one sample in a study of CD8+CD57+ T cells in acquired aplastic anemia. TCRdb processed the reads anew with MiXCR; each CDR3 protein has one entry. The table includes 150,000 or so distinct CDR3 sequences, about 48% detected once. Material for sequencing was sorted CD4+, CD8+, or CD8+CD57+ T cells (not recorded which) from PBMCs. These receptors originate from a human donor with aplastic anemia. Each CDR3 is given with its conserved first and last residue. Each record gives: D gene, J gene, V gene, clone size, CDR3 length, CDR3 protein, CDR3 DNA. The D gene is left open where the match is weak. Clone size is given for some rows only: seen once, a few or many times, or a class if the clone is expanded.

>TRBD2|TRBJ2-5|TRBV12-3/TRBV12-4|.|15
CASSLVAGGWETQYF
TGTGCCAGCAGTTTAGTGGCGGGGGGCTGGGAGACCCAGTACTTC
>.|TRBJ1-1|TRBV9|.|12
CASSFVNTEAFF
TGTGCCAGCAGTTTCGTGAACACTGAAGCTTTCTTT
>.|TRBJ1-1|TRBV7-3|.|16
CASSDGPADFYTEAFF
TGTGCCAGCAGCGACGGGCCGGCGGACTTTTACACTGAAGCTTTCTTT
>.|TRBJ2-2|TRBV20-1|.|15
CSARDPWVDTGELFF
TGCAGTGCTAGAGATCCCTGGGTTGACACCGGGGAGCTGTTTTTT
>.|TRBJ1-1|TRBV19|.|15
CASSSPRTGNTEAFF
TGTGCCAGTAGTAGCCCCCGGACGGGGAACACTGAAGCTTTCTTT
>.|TRBJ2-1|TRBV5-1|.|13
CASGTFWDNEQFF
TGCGCCAGCGGGACATTCTGGGACAATGAGCAGTTCTTC
>.|TRBJ2-1|TRBV20-1|once|13
CSARELDLNEQFF
TGCAGTGCTAGAGAGTTAGATCTCAATGAGCAGTTCTTC
>TRBD1|TRBJ2-7|TRBV2|many|16
CASSEYGGQGGYEQYF
TGTGCCAGCAGTGAATACGGGGGACAGGGGGGCTACGAGCAGTACTTC
>TRBD2|TRBJ2-1|TRBV5-6|few|14
CASSPGGSINEQFF
TGTGCCAGCAGCCCGGGGGGTTCAATCAATGAGCAGTTCTTC
>TRBD1|TRBJ2-3|TRBV5-4|many|14
CASSRDRGPDTQYF
TGTGCCAGCAGCCGGGACAGGGGGCCCGATACGCAGTATTTT
>.|TRBJ1-2|TRBV7-2|.|13
CASSPSPSYGYTF
TGTGCCAGCAGCCCGTCCCCTAGCTATGGCTACACCTTC
>.|TRBJ2-5|TRBV5-8|many|16
CASSNQGYPFQETQYF
TGTGCCAGCAGTAACCAGGGGTACCCCTTCCAAGAGACCCAGTACTTC
>.|TRBJ1-2|TRBV6-2/TRBV6-3|.|15
CASSYYQTANYGHTF
TGTGCCAGCAGTTACTACCAGACAGCTAACTATGGCCACACCTTC
>.|TRBJ1-5|TRBV6-2/TRBV6-3|.|15
CASSYSTATNQPQHF
TGTGCCAGCAGTTACTCGACAGCCACCAATCAGCCCCAGCATTTT
>TRBD1|TRBJ2-1|TRBV10-1|many|15
CASRGQGPDYNEQFF
TGCGCCAGCAGGGGACAGGGTCCGGACTACAATGAGCAGTTCTTC
>.|TRBJ2-7|TRBV29-1|few|13
CSVEGRTSYEQYF
TGCAGCGTTGAGGGGAGGACCTCCTACGAGCAGTACTTC
>TRBD1|TRBJ2-7|TRBV12-3/TRBV12-4|many|14
CASSYGTAYYEQYF
TGTGCCAGCAGTTACGGGACAGCCTACTACGAGCAGTACTTC
>.|TRBJ2-1|TRBV14|.|13
CASSFGNYNEQFF
TGTGCCAGCAGCTTCGGGAACTACAATGAGCAGTTCTTC
>.|TRBJ1-2|TRBV2|.|14
CASSEIRQGKGYTF
TGTGCCAGCAGTGAAATCAGGCAGGGTAAAGGCTACACCTTC
>TRBD1|TRBJ1-2|TRBV9|many|15
CASSGTGDRGRGYTF
TGTGCCAGCAGCGGAACCGGAGACAGGGGTCGGGGCTACACCTTC
>TRBD2|TRBJ2-7|TRBV10-3|.|12
CAIGRELYEQYF
TGTGCCATCGGGCGGGAGCTGTACGAGCAGTACTTC
>TRBD2|TRBJ2-7|TRBV11-1|.|16
CASSPSGGGLTAEQYF
TGTGCCAGCAGCCCGTCCGGGGGGGGGTTGACGGCCGAGCAGTACTTC
>TRBD2|TRBJ2-1|TRBV9|.|16
CASSVAGTSGGNEQFF
TGTGCCAGCAGCGTAGCCGGGACTAGCGGGGGCAATGAGCAGTTCTTC
>.|TRBJ1-1|TRBV20-1|once|13
CSAREAGVYEAFF
TGCAGTGCTAGGGAGGCAGGCGTGTACGAAGCTTTCTTT
>.|TRBJ1-1|TRBV7-8|.|13
CLTYRMLDTEAFF
TGTTTAACTTACCGCATGTTGGACACTGAAGCTTTCTTT
>.|TRBJ2-7|TRBV7-2|.|13
CASRVGATYEQYF
TGTGCCAGCAGGGTAGGGGCCACCTACGAGCAGTACTTC
>.|TRBJ1-1|TRBV7-2|.|12
CASSTKGTEAFF
TGTGCCAGCAGCACCAAGGGTACTGAAGCTTTCTTT
>TRBD2|TRBJ2-2|TRBV9|many|16
CASSISGGANTGELFF
TGTGCCAGCAGCATTAGCGGGGGGGCGAACACCGGGGAGCTGTTTTTT
>.|TRBJ1-5|TRBV12-3/TRBV12-4|.|15
CASSLSHGSNQPQHF
TGTGCCAGCAGCCTATCCCACGGGAGCAATCAGCCCCAGCATTTT
>.|TRBJ1-5|TRBV19|.|15
CASSIDWGVGQPQHF
TGTGCCAGTAGTATAGATTGGGGGGTTGGGCAGCCCCAGCATTTT
>TRBD1|TRBJ2-7|TRBV2|.|14
CASSATGTTGVQYF
TGTGCCAGCAGTGCAACCGGGACCACAGGGGTGCAGTACTTC
>TRBD2|TRBJ2-5|TRBV6-5|many|17
CASSYSSKRGNQETQYF
TGTGCCAGCAGTTACTCCTCAAAGCGGGGAAACCAAGAGACCCAGTACTTC
>.|TRBJ1-1|TRBV19|.|13
CASSSVGHTEAFF
TGTGCCAGTAGTTCGGTGGGGCACACTGAAGCTTTCTTT
>.|TRBJ2-7|TRBV29-1|.|16
CSFARVGIFGSYEQYF
TGCAGCTTTGCTAGAGTTGGCATTTTCGGCTCCTACGAGCAGTACTTC
>TRBD1|TRBJ1-3|TRBV20-1|.|17
CSAMDRQGQDSGNTIYF
TGCAGTGCTATGGACAGACAGGGCCAAGACTCTGGAAACACCATATATTTT
>.|TRBJ2-1|TRBV20-1|.|11
CSARPNNEQFF
TGCAGTGCTAGACCGAACAATGAGCAGTTCTTC
>TRBD1|TRBJ1-1|TRBV2|.|15
CASTSGTGRVIWAFF
TGTGCCAGCACCTCCGGGACAGGGAGAGTAATATGGGCTTTCTTT
>.|TRBJ1-2|TRBV20-1|many|14
CSARDGISNYGYTF
TGCAGTGCTAGAGATGGGATATCTAACTATGGCTACACCTTC
>.|TRBJ2-5|TRBV20-1|.|13
CSARYRARETQYF
TGCAGTGCTAGATACAGGGCCCGGGAGACCCAGTACTTC
>.|TRBJ1-2|TRBV10-3|few|13
CAISEAGVYGYTF
TGTGCCATCAGTGAGGCAGGGGTTTATGGCTACACCTTC
>.|TRBJ2-7|TRBV27|many|14
CASSFFQGAYEQYF
TGTGCCAGCAGTTTCTTTCAGGGAGCTTACGAGCAGTACTTC
>.|TRBJ1-6|TRBV7-9|.|14
CASSLGEGGSPLHF
TGTGCCAGCAGCTTAGGGGAAGGGGGTTCACCCCTCCACTTT
>.|TRBJ2-7|TRBV7-8|.|13
CASSPTHNYEQYF
TGTGCCAGCAGCCCAACCCATAACTACGAGCAGTACTTC
>.|TRBJ2-6|TRBV15|few|17
CATSRDGLCSGANVLTF
TGTGCCACCAGCAGAGATGGGCTGTGCTCTGGGGCCAACGTCCTGACTTTC
>TRBD1|TRBJ1-1|TRBV9|many|13
CASSVTGGAEAFF
TGTGCCAGCAGCGTTACAGGGGGGGCTGAAGCTTTCTTT
>.|TRBJ1-1|TRBV29-1|few|13
CSAPGGMNTEAFF
TGCAGCGCACCGGGCGGGATGAACACTGAAGCTTTCTTT
>TRBD1|TRBJ2-7|TRBV20-1|many|14
CSARDRRVSYEQYF
TGCAGTGCGCGGGACAGGAGGGTTTCCTACGAGCAGTACTTC